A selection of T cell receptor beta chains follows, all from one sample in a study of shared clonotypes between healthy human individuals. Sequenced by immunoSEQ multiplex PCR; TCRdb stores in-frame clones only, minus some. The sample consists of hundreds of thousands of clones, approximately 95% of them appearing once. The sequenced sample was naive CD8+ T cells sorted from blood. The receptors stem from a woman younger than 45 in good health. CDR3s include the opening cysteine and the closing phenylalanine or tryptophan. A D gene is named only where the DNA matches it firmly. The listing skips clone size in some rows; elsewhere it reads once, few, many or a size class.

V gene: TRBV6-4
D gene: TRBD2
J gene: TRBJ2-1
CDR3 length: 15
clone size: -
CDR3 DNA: TGTGCCAGCAGTGTGCTAGCGGGAACGAACAATGAGCAGTTCTTC
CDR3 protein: CASSVLAGTNNEQFF

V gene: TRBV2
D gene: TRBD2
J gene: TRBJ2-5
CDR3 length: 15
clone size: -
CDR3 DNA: TGTGCCAGCCGGAGCGGGGGTTTATTCTATGAGACCCAGTACTTC
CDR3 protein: CASRSGGLFYETQYF

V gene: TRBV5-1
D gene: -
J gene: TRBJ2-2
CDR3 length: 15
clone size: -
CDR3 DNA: TGCGCCAGCAGCCCTTGGGCAGAAAACACCGGGGAGCTGTTTTTT
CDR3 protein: CASSPWAENTGELFF

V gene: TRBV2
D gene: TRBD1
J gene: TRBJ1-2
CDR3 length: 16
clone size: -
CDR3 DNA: TGTGCCAGCAGGGGAGACAGGGGCGCCTCTAACTATGGCTACACCTTC
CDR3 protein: CASRGDRGASNYGYTF

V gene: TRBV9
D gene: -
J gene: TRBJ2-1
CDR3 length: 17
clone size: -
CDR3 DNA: TGTGCCAGCAGCGTAACAGATGTCTCCAGCTCCTACAATGAGCAGTTCTTC
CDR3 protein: CASSVTDVSSSYNEQFF

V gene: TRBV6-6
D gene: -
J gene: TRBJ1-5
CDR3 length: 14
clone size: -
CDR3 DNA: TGTGCCAGCAGTTACCGTGTGGTATGGCAGCCCCAGCATTTT
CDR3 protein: CASSYRVVWQPQHF

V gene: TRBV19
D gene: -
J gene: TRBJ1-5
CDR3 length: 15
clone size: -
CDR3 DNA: TGTGCCAGTAGTACTCAAGGACAGTTCAATCAGCCCCAGCATTTT
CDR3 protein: CASSTQGQFNQPQHF

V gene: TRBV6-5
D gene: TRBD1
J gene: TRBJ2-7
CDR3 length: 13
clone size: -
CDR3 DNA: TGTGCCAGCAGTTACGACAGGGACTACGAGCAGTACTTC
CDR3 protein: CASSYDRDYEQYF

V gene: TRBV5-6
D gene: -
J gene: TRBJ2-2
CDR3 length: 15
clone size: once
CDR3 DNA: TGTGCCAGCAGCTTGATGGCGGCACTCCCCGGGGAGCTGTTTTTT
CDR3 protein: CASSLMAALPGELFF

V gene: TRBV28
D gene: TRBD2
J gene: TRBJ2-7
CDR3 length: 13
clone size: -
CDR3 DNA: TGTGCCAGCAGCTTTAGCGGGAGAGCCGAGCAGTACTTC
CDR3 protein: CASSFSGRAEQYF

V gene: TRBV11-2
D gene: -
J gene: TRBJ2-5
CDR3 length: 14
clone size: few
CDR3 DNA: TGTGCCAGCAGCTTGGCAACGGGAGAAGAGACCCAGTACTTC
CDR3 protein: CASSLATGEETQYF

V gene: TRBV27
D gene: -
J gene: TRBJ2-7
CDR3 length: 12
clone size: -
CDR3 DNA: TGTGCCAGCAGCTTCGACGGGTACGAGCAGTACTTC
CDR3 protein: CASSFDGYEQYF

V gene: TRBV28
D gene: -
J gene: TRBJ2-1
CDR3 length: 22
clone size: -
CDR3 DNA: TGTGCCAGCAGTTTCGACAGGGGGCTAAAGCGGGAGGGCCCAAGCTCCTACAATGAGCAGTTCTTC
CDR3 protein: CASSFDRGLKREGPSSYNEQFF

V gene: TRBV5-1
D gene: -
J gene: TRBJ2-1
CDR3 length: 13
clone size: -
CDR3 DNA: TGCGCCAGCAGCTTGGGGCACCTCAATGAGCAGTTCTTC
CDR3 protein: CASSLGHLNEQFF

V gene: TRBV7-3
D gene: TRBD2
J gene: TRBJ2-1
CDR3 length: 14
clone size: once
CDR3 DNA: TGTGCCAGCAGCTTAGTGGGCGGGGGAGGTGAGCAGTTCTTC
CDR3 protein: CASSLVGGGGEQFF

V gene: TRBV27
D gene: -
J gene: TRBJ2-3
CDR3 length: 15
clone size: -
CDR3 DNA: TGTGCCAGCAGTTTAGGGGCAGGTACCACAGATACGCAGTATTTT
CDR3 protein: CASSLGAGTTDTQYF

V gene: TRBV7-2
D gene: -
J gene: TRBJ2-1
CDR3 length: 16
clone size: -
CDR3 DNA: TGTGCCAGCAGCTTATTAGAGACCGCTATGCCAAATGAGCAGTTCTTC
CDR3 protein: CASSLLETAMPNEQFF

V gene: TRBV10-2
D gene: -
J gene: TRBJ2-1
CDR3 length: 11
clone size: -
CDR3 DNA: TGCGCCAGCGACTCTGGCGGAGAGCAGTTCTTC
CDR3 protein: CASDSGGEQFF

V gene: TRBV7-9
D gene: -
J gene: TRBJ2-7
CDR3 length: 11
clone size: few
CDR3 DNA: TGTGCCAGCAGCTTAGCCCGCGAGCAGTACTTC
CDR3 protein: CASSLAREQYF

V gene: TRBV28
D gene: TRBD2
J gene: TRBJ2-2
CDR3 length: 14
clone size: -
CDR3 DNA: TGTGCCAGCAAAGAGGTGCGGGGGAACGGGGAGCTGTTTTTT
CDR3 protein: CASKEVRGNGELFF

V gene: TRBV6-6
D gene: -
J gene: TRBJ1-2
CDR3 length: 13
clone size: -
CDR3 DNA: TGTGCCAGCAGTTCTGGAGCTAACTATGGCTACACCTTC
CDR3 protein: CASSSGANYGYTF

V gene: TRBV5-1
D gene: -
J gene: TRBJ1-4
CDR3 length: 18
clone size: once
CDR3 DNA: TGCGCCAGCAGCTTAGAACAATCGCCGGGGGCGCCAAATGAAAAACTGTTTTTT
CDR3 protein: CASSLEQSPGAPNEKLFF

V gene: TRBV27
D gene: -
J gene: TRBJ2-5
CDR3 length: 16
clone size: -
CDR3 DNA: TGTGCCAGCAGTACTTACCCTCGGGGTGGGGAGGAGACCCAGTACTTC
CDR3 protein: CASSTYPRGGEETQYF